The 5 T cell receptor beta chains listed next were all sequenced from one sample in a study of blood T cell repertoires in COVID-19. Sequencing used immunoSEQ multiplex PCR; TCRdb keeps in-frame clones, though not all of them. The sample lists 30,000 or so clones, approximately 88% seen once, with more than 0.45% in the top ten. What was sequenced was peripheral blood. The source is a woman aged 40 to 49 with active or convalescent COVID-19.

The chain has TRBV5-1 and TRBJ2-2, with 7 bases matching TRBD2. The CDR3 runs to 13 residues. The trim removed 7 bases at V and 4 bases at J, leaving 4 bases unmatched. In germline, CDR1 is SGHRS, CDR2 YFSETQ. The CDR3 here is CASQTSSTGELFF. The CDR3 DNA sequence: TGCGCCAGCCAGACTAGCTCCACCGGGGAGCTGTTTTTT.

This sequence joins TRBV10-3 and TRBJ1-1, with 7 bases matching TRBD1. The CDR3 is 12 amino acids. V was clipped by 6 bases and J by 6 bases; unmatched bases: 4. Germline loops: CDR1 ENHRY, CDR2 SYGVKD. This CDR3 reads CAIRTGMAEAFF. The CDR3 DNA is TGTGCCATCAGGACAGGGATGGCTGAAGCTTTCTTT.

The gene calls are TRBV2 and TRBJ1-1; tentative D call: TRBD1 (6 bases). The CDR3 sequence is 14 residues long. V shed 7 bases and J shed 0 bases, with 12 bases lying between them. Per germline, CDR1 SNHLY and CDR2 FYNNEI. CDR3 protein: CASTDRMMNTEAFF. For the CDR3, the DNA is TGTGCCAGCACTGACAGGATGATGAACACTGAAGCTTTCTTT.

V usage is TRBV11-1 and J usage is TRBJ2-7; 10 nucleotides agree with TRBD1. Per germline, CDR1 SGHAT and CDR2 FQDESV (reference sequence). CDR3 length: 14 amino acids. Trimming at V came to 3 bases and at J to 4 bases, leaving 3 bases not matched to a gene. The DNA for the CDR3 is TGTGCCAGCAGCTTGGACAGGGGGGTATACGAGCAGTACTTC. Translated: CASSLDRGVYEQYF.

The chain couples TRBV30 to TRBJ1-5; D unresolved. Germline CDR1 is GTSNPN and CDR2 is SVGIG (reference sequence). V gave up 1 base and J gave up 4 bases, with 8 bases separating them. The length of the CDR3 is 13 residues. The CDR3 DNA reads TGTGCCTGGAGTGCCCAGGAAAATCAGCCCCAGCATTTT. Amino acid sequence: CAWSAQENQPQHF.